The 22 T cell receptor beta chains below all came from one sample that was sequenced in a study of post-analysis software for immune sequencing data (dated by TCRdb to about 2015). General findings and caveats noted by the study authors: Patients showed significantly higher frequencies than controls for 4 or 5 TRBV segments, among them TRBV5-6, TRBV5-1 and TRBV20-1.

Their target antigens are unknown. Receptor libraries were prepared by PCR. For sequencing, an Illumina HiSeq 2500 was employed. To reduce PCR and sequencing biases, unique molecular identifiers were incorporated into the TCR beta cDNA libraries. Through fastp at Q25 and MiXCR, TCRdb rebuilt clones from the public reads, retaining in-frame beta chains. A single entry per CDR3 protein holds the most common genes and DNA from its merged rows. The sample table lists hundreds of thousands of distinct CDR3 sequences, approximately 60% of them with a count of one. The ten largest make up roughly 10% of the sample. The material sequenced was blood. Receptors were obtained from a girl between 2 and 10 years old with multiple sclerosis.

This clonotype was seen a handful of times. This sequence joins TRBV20-1 and TRBJ2-1, with 9 bases aligning to TRBD2. After removal of 0 bases from V and 4 bases from J, the junction contained 16 bases not matched to a gene. CDR3 length: 19 residues. Germline loops: CDR1 DFQATT, CDR2 SNEGSKA (reference sequence). CDR3 sequence reads: CSARDDGALAGMVYNEQFF. The CDR3 bases are TGCAGTGCTAGAGATGATGGGGCCCTAGCGGGGATGGTTTACAATGAGCAGTTCTTC.

This clonotype was seen a handful of times. The rearrangement uses TRBV4-3 and TRBJ1-1; D uncertain. CDR1 LGHNA and CDR2 YSLEER come from the germline V gene. V was pared by 0 bases and J by 1 base, with 15 bases between. The CDR3 spans 17 residues. The CDR3 protein is CASSQDYSRFTNTEAFF. The DNA for the CDR3 is TGCGCCAGCAGCCAAGATTATTCGCGGTTTACGAACACTGAAGCTTTCTTT.

This chain joins TRBV2 and TRBJ2-1, with 7 bases lining up with TRBD2. The CDR3 loop spans 15 amino acids. V gave up 7 bases and J gave up 4 bases; unmatched junction bases: 10. Germline CDR1 reads SNHLY; CDR2 reads FYNNEI. The CDR3 nucleotides are TGTGCCAGCACCCTCCTGGCGGGGGAGTACAATGAGCAGTTCTTC. Translation: CASTLLAGEYNEQFF.

The rearrangement joins TRBV7-2 to TRBJ2-3, with D possibly matching TRBD2 (6 bases). This CDR3 is 17 amino acids long. Germline CDR1 is SGHTA and CDR2 is FQGNSA. V gave up 2 bases and J gave up 1 base, with 16 bases separating them. The CDR3 spells CASSLKKSAGRTDTQYF. DNA of the CDR3: TGTGCCAGCAGCTTAAAAAAGTCAGCGGGTCGCACAGATACGCAGTATTTT.

This clonotype was counted a few times. J is TRBJ2-7 and V is TRBV29-1, with D possibly being TRBD2 (5 bases). CDR3 size: 13 residues. Germline V CDR1 and CDR2: SQVTM, ANQGSEA. Trimming removed 1 base from V and 0 bases from J, with 7 bases in between. CDR3 sequence reads: CSVEGLASYEQYF. CDR3 bases: TGCAGCGTTGAAGGGCTAGCCTCCTACGAGCAGTACTTC.

The chain couples TRBV20-1 to TRBJ2-5, with 7 nucleotides matching TRBD1. The DNA matches TRBJ2-7 better at its end, which makes the J call doubtful. This CDR3 has 17 amino acids. CDR1 and CDR2 from the germline V gene are DFQATT and SNEGSKA (reference sequence). CDR3: CSAGRTDRPNRDYEQYF. CDR3 coding DNA: TGCAGTGCTGGCAGGACGGACAGGCCGAATCGAGACTACGAGCAGTACTTC.

V is TRBV5-1 and J is TRBJ1-6, with D hard to call. Germline V gene lookup returns CDR1 SGHRS and CDR2 YFSETQ. The CDR3 loop spans 16 amino acids. V was trimmed by 0 bases and J by 14 bases, leaving 21 bases between them. The CDR3 spells CASSLEPGGIESSLHF. The CDR3, as DNA: TGCGCCAGCAGCTTGGAGCCAGGAGGTATAGAATCATCCCTCCACTTT.

V and J are TRBV29-1 and TRBJ2-7; no firm D call. The end of the DNA aligns better with TRBJ2-5, so the J call may be wrong. CDR1 SQVTM and CDR2 ANQGSEA come from the germline V gene. There are 12 residues in the CDR3. The CDR3 coding sequence is TGCAGCGTTGAGGGTAGTAGTGAGACCCAGTACTTC. Encoded protein: CSVEGSSETQYF.

The chain recombines TRBV3-1 with TRBJ2-5, with D perhaps TRBD2 (5 bases). The CDR3 extends over 20 amino acids. V dropped 1 base and J dropped 2 bases, with 26 bases sitting between them. CDR1 is LGHDT, CDR2 YNNKEL, per germline (reference sequence). The CDR3 DNA is TGTGCCAGCAGCCAAGTATCAATTAACGGGATAACGGTCTTACAAGAGACCCAGTACTTC. Its translation: CASSQVSINGITVLQETQYF.

The rearrangement uses TRBV12-3 or TRBV12-4 and TRBJ2-3; 7 nucleotides agree with TRBD2. With 4 bases clipped from V and 4 bases from J, the junction kept 8 bases outside the gene matches. The CDR3 totals 15 residues. CDR3 sequence reads: CASSSTWTSADTQYF. The DNA for the CDR3 is TGTGCCAGCAGTTCGACTTGGACTAGTGCAGATACGCAGTATTTT.

The J gene is TRBJ1-1, the V gene TRBV7-6, with 7 bases matching TRBD1. Germline lookup yields CDR1 SGHVS and CDR2 FNYEAQ. CDR3 length: 14 amino acids. Trimming took 5 bases from V and 10 from J; bases not matched to a gene: 13. CDR3 DNA: TGTGCCAGCAGCCTCCACCGACAGGGAGATGTAGCTTTCTTT. It is translated as CASSLHRQGDVAFF.

The V gene is TRBV6-5, the J gene TRBJ2-3; D not certain. Germline CDR1 MNHEY, CDR2 SVGAGI. Deletions cut 7 bases from V and 11 bases from J, with 16 bases between. The CDR3 is made up of 12 amino acids. CDR3 amino acids: CASTQPLGKQYF. CDR3 coding DNA: TGTGCCAGCACCCAACCCCTAGGGAAGCAGTATTTT.

The genes are TRBV29-1 and TRBJ2-7, with 11 bases that match TRBD1. The germline V gene encodes CDR1 SQVTM and CDR2 ANQGSEA. Germline trimming cut 6 bases from V and 2 bases from J; bases unmatched to any gene: 6. The length of the CDR3 is 14 residues. CDR3 residues: CSVVRDRGAYEQYF. CDR3 nucleotides: TGCAGCGTGGTCCGGGACAGGGGGGCCTACGAGCAGTACTTC.

This clonotype has a handful of counts. The chain uses TRBV19 and TRBJ2-1; 7 bases match TRBD1. CDR3 size: 13 residues. V shed 7 bases and J 9 bases; nucleotides not matched to a gene: 9. Germline values: CDR1 LNHDA, CDR2 SQIVND (reference sequence). The CDR3 coding sequence is TGTGCCAGTACCTTCGACAGGGAGAGTGAGCAGTTCTTC. Its protein is CASTFDRESEQFF.

V is TRBV18 and J is TRBJ2-1; D possibly corresponds to TRBD1 (6 bases). This CDR3 spans 14 amino acids. Trimming removed 0 bases at V and 4 bases at J, with 7 bases between. Germline assignment: CDR1 KGHSH and CDR2 LQKENI. The CDR3 reads CASSPPDSYNEQFF. The CDR3, as DNA: TGTGCCAGCTCACCACCGGACAGTTACAATGAGCAGTTCTTC.

V is TRBV4-2 and J is TRBJ2-3; D remains unclear. Trimming removed 0 bases from V and 5 bases from J, with 24 bases in between. Germline values: CDR1 LGHNA, CDR2 YNFKEQ. The length of the CDR3 is 19 residues. CDR3 in DNA: TGTGCCAGCAGCCAAGATTTGGATCTTATGGGGATTGGAAAAGATACGCAGTATTTT. Its protein is CASSQDLDLMGIGKDTQYF.

This clonotype has only a few counts. The chain combines TRBV7-2 with TRBJ1-2; 7 nucleotides match TRBD1. This CDR3 has 14 residues. Germline V gives CDR1 SGHTA, CDR2 FQGNSA. V lost 3 bases to trimming and J lost 6 bases; unmatched junction nucleotides: 7. CDR3 DNA: TGTGCCAGCAGCTTTCAGGGGGGGAAGGATGGCTACACCTTC. The encoded protein is CASSFQGGKDGYTF.

The J gene is TRBJ2-5, the V gene TRBV6-5; possibly TRBD2 for D (6 bases). V was cut by 7 bases and J by 11 bases, with 26 bases left in between. Germline V gives CDR1 MNHEY, CDR2 SVGAGI. This CDR3 spans 15 amino acids. CDR3 nucleotide sequence: TGTGCCAGCAAGTTCCCGGCAGCCCTCGGGGGAGAGCAGTACTTC. Translating gives CASKFPAALGGEQYF.

This clonotype was seen more than once but under ten times. The chain combines TRBV5-1 with TRBJ1-2; 8 bases map to TRBD1. V lost 4 bases, J lost 6 bases, and 20 bases stayed unmatched. The CDR3 runs to 18 residues. Germline V lookup: CDR1 SGHRS, CDR2 YFSETQ. CDR3 loop: CASSLPSIRQGSYNGYTF. CDR3 in DNA: TGCGCCAGCAGCCTACCGTCGATAAGACAGGGGAGTTATAATGGCTACACCTTC. Complete variable domain (other parts from reference TRBV5-1 and TRBJ1-2): KAGVTQTPRYLIKTRGQQVTLSCSPISGHRSVSWYQQTPGQGLQFLFEYFSETQRNKGNFPGRFSGRQFSNSRSEMNVSTLELGDSALYLCASSLPSIRQGSYNGYTFGSGTRLTVV.

Only one count was recorded for this clonotype. The chain employs TRBV12-3 or TRBV12-4 and TRBJ2-7; D is perhaps TRBD2 (5 bases). CDR3 size: 14 residues. Trimming pared 6 bases from V and 2 bases from J, leaving 14 bases between. CDR3 amino acids: CASSPPSSPYEQYF. The CDR3 coding sequence is TGTGCCAGCAGCCCGCCTAGCTCACCCTACGAGCAGTACTTC.

This sequence joins TRBV10-1 and TRBJ1-2; no clear D gene. The V end lost 3 bases, the J end lost 8 bases, and 19 bases lay between the germline ends. The CDR3 runs to 15 residues. Per the germline V gene, CDR1 is WNHNN and CDR2 is SYGVQD (reference sequence). CDR3 in DNA: TGCGCCAGCAGTGATTACCTATTGCCCACACCGGGCTACACCTTC. As protein: CASSDYLLPTPGYTF.

This rearrangement joins TRBV2 to TRBJ2-3; D remains ambiguous. Trimming took off 1 base at V and 6 bases at J, with 8 bases between the two ends. This CDR3 is built from 13 residues. Germline CDR1 and CDR2: SNHLY and FYNNEI. The CDR3 nucleotides are TGTGCCAGCAGTGAAGATCCGTCTGATACGCAGTATTTT. This encodes CASSEDPSDTQYF.